Following are 18 T cell receptor beta chains from one sample sequenced in a study of CD8+ T cells in alopecia areata. Extraction of RNA preceded its reverse transcription into cDNA, which served as the sequencing template. Assay: immunoSEQ multiplex PCR; the TCRdb copy retains only in-frame clones and omits some. The sample lists under 65,000 clones; about 44% were seen once. Sequenced sample: NKG2D-low CD8+ T cells sorted from blood. The receptors were sampled from a human donor with alopecia areata.

The rearrangement uses TRBV6-5 and TRBJ2-1, with TRBD1 matching over 8 bases. The V gene end was trimmed by 5 bases and the J gene end by 7 bases; junction bases not matched to a gene: 4. The CDR3 extends over 13 amino acids. Germline CDR1 MNHEY, CDR2 SVGAGI. The CDR3 sequence: CASSEQGGNEQFF. CDR3 nucleotide sequence: TGTGCCAGCAGTGAACAGGGGGGTAATGAGCAGTTCTTC.

This clone occurred a few times. The chain has TRBV5-1 and TRBJ2-5; D is possibly TRBD2 (6 bases). The V end lost 0 bases, the J end lost 1 base, and 10 bases lay between the germline ends. In germline, CDR1 is SGHRS, CDR2 YFSETQ. CDR3 length equals 15 residues. The CDR3 region is CASSLVVGGQETQYF. The CDR3 region has the DNA TGCGCCAGCAGCTTGGTTGTGGGAGGCCAAGAGACCCAGTACTTC.

This clone has only a few counts. The rearrangement links TRBV13 to TRBJ2-1, with D unresolved. Per germline, CDR1 PRHDT and CDR2 FYEKMQ (reference sequence). Trimming took 5 bases from V and 0 from J, leaving 11 bases between them. This CDR3 contains 15 residues. The CDR3 spells CASSGRSLSYNEQFF. The DNA of the CDR3 is TGTGCCAGCAGCGGAAGATCGCTCTCCTACAATGAGCAGTTCTTC. The variable domain in full, with the rest retrieved from reference TRBV13 and TRBJ2-1, is AAGVIQSPRHLIKEKRETATLKCYPIPRHDTVYWYQQGPGQDPQFLISFYEKMQSDKGSIPDRFSAQQFSDYHSELNMSSLELGDSALYFCASSGRSLSYNEQFFGPGTRLTVL.

The V call is TRBV30, the J call TRBJ2-3, with D possibly being TRBD2 (6 bases). Trimming stripped 3 bases from V and 5 bases from J, with 18 bases between. The CDR3 runs 15 residues. Germline-derived CDR1 and CDR2 are GTSNPN and SVGIG (reference sequence). The CDR3 protein is CAWSVGVGGEDTQYF. In DNA, the CDR3 is TGTGCCTGGAGCGTGGGTGTAGGCGGGGAAGATACGCAGTATTTT.

This clone came up a few times. V usage is TRBV7-9 and J usage is TRBJ2-1; D not certain. Deletions cut 5 bases from V and 4 bases from J, with 6 bases between. There are 12 residues in the CDR3. Germline V gene lookup returns CDR1 SEHNR and CDR2 FQNEAQ (reference sequence). CDR3 protein: CASSHTYNEQFF. CDR3 coding DNA: TGTGCCAGCAGCCACACTTACAATGAGCAGTTCTTC.

V and J are TRBV7-9 and TRBJ2-3; TRBD1 is a possible D gene (6 bases). The ends were cut back, 3 bases at V and 0 bases at J, with 7 bases in the middle. The CDR3 runs to 14 residues. Germline CDR1 SEHNR, CDR2 FQNEAQ (reference sequence). The CDR3 reads CASSLDSSTDTQYF. DNA for the CDR3: TGTGCCAGCAGCTTGGACAGCAGCACAGATACGCAGTATTTT.

This clone turned up a few times. This rearrangement joins TRBV13 to TRBJ2-1; the D is unclear. This CDR3 is 13 amino acids long. Germline loops: CDR1 PRHDT, CDR2 FYEKMQ (reference sequence). V was pared by 2 bases and J by 7 bases, with 9 bases between. The CDR3: CASSLKDLNEQFF. In DNA, the CDR3 is TGTGCCAGCAGCTTAAAGGATTTGAATGAGCAGTTCTTC.

The chain recombines TRBV30 with TRBJ1-1; a weak D match, TRBD1 (5 bases). The V and J ends lost 1 base and 10 bases respectively, with 13 bases between them. Germline V gene sequence: CDR1 GTSNPN, CDR2 SVGIG (reference sequence). This CDR3 spans 12 amino acids. CDR3 nucleotide sequence: TGTGCCTGGAGTGGTTACAGGCCGGGAGCTTTCTTT. Translated, it gives CAWSGYRPGAFF.

This chain links TRBV15 with TRBJ1-3; the D gene is possibly TRBD1 (6 bases). The germline V gene encodes CDR1 LNHNV and CDR2 YYDKDF (reference sequence). This CDR3 has 16 amino acids. The germline V and J ends were trimmed by 5 bases and 2 bases, with 16 bases remaining between them. CDR3 sequence: CATSGGTPLTGNTIYF. In nucleotides, the CDR3 is TGTGCCACCAGCGGCGGGACACCTCTTACTGGAAACACCATATATTTT.

The J gene is TRBJ2-6, the V gene TRBV4-2; TRBD2 aligns across 8 bases. The V segment lost 1 base and the J segment 0 bases; nucleotides outside the gene matches: 8. Per germline, CDR1 LGHNA and CDR2 YNFKEQ. The CDR3 loop spans 19 amino acids. CDR3: CASSQVVTSESSGANVLTF. CDR3 bases: TGTGCCAGCAGCCAAGTTGTGACTAGCGAGAGCTCTGGGGCCAACGTCCTGACTTTC.

This clone was recorded once. The rearrangement uses TRBV20-1 and TRBJ2-7; no definite D call. Trimming took 0 bases from V and 11 from J, leaving 8 bases between them. The CDR3 has 10 residues. Germline CDR1 reads DFQATT; CDR2 reads SNEGSKA (reference sequence). CDR3 residues: CSAREPREYF. In DNA, the CDR3 is TGCAGTGCTAGAGAGCCACGGGAGTACTTC.

A few counts support this clone. V usage is TRBV9 and J usage is TRBJ2-1; D not certain. V lost 0 bases and J lost 2, with 15 bases in between. The CDR3 length is 17 residues. CDR1 SGDLS and CDR2 YYNGEE come from the germline V gene. Written as DNA, the CDR3 is TGTGCCAGCAGCGTAGCTACAGTAGGGTCGGCCTACAATGAGCAGTTCTTC. This translates into CASSVATVGSAYNEQFF.

This clone was counted a single time. The chain uses TRBV27 and TRBJ2-4; 7 nucleotides line up with TRBD2. Germline assignment: CDR1 MNHEY and CDR2 SMNVEV (reference sequence). The CDR3 contains 12 residues. V lost 3 bases and J lost 9; bases outside the gene matches: 2. The CDR3 nucleotides are TGTGCCAGCAGTTTTGGGGGGGGCATTCAGTACTTC. Translated: CASSFGGGIQYF.

This clone was seen a single time. V is TRBV29-1 and J is TRBJ2-7, with 7 positions matching TRBD1. The CDR3 length is 13 residues. Germline V gives CDR1 SQVTM, CDR2 ANQGSEA. The J segment lost 3 bases and the V segment lost 0 bases, leaving 2 bases of the junction unmatched. The CDR3 sequence: CSVEDRDSYEQYF. The CDR3, as DNA: TGCAGCGTTGAAGATCGGGACAGCTACGAGCAGTACTTC.

A few counts support this clone. The V and J genes are TRBV13 and TRBJ2-5; no reliable D call. The CDR3 is made up of 14 amino acids. Germline V gene lookup returns CDR1 PRHDT and CDR2 FYEKMQ (reference sequence). Trimming pared 5 bases from V and 2 bases from J, leaving 12 bases between. The CDR3 DNA follows: TGTGCCAGCAGCCTACGGTGGGCACAAGAGACCCAGTACTTC. Translated, it gives CASSLRWAQETQYF.

The chain has TRBV6-5 and TRBJ2-1; TRBD2 matches at 7 bases. This CDR3 is built from 14 residues. Germline trimming cut 2 bases from V and 6 bases from J; bases unmatched to any gene: 4. Germline CDR1 is MNHEY and CDR2 is SVGAGI. The CDR3 loop reads CASSYGGSGNEQFF. The CDR3 DNA follows: TGTGCCAGCAGTTACGGCGGGAGTGGCAATGAGCAGTTCTTC.

Only a few counts were recorded for this clone. The chain combines TRBV9 with TRBJ2-1; D remains ambiguous. CDR1 SGDLS and CDR2 YYNGEE come from the germline V gene. This CDR3 is built from 17 residues. The V and J ends lost 0 bases and 0 bases respectively, with 13 bases between them. Here the CDR3 reads CASSVAPTTSSYNEQFF. In DNA, the CDR3 is TGTGCCAGCAGCGTAGCTCCCACCACCAGCTCCTACAATGAGCAGTTCTTC. The full variable domain, its missing parts supplied by reference TRBV9 and TRBJ2-1, is DSGVTQTPKHLITATGQRVTLRCSPRSGDLSVYWYQQSLDQGLQFLIQYYNGEERAKGNILERFSAQQFPDLHSELNLSSLELGDSALYFCASSVAPTTSSYNEQFFGPGTRLTVL.

V gene TRBV7-9 combines with J gene TRBJ2-7; D is unclear. The germline V and J ends were trimmed by 4 bases and 6 bases, with 7 bases remaining between them. Germline V lookup: CDR1 SEHNR, CDR2 FQNEAQ (reference sequence). CDR3 length: 11 residues. The CDR3 nucleotides are TGTGCCAGCAGCTCCCGATCCGAGCAGTACTTC. This translates into CASSSRSEQYF.